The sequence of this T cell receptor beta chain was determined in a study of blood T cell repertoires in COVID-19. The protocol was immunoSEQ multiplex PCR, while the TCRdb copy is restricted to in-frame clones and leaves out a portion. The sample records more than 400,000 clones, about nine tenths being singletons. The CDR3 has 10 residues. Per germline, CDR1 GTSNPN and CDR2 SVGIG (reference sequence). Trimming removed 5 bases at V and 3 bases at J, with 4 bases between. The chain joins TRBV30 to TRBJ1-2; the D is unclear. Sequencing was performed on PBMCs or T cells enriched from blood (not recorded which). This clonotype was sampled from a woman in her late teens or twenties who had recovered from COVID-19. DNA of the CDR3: TGTGCCTGGGGCGACTATGGCTACACCTTC. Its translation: CAWGDYGYTF. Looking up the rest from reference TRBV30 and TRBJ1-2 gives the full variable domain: SQTIHQWPATLVQPVGSPLSLECTVEGTSNPNLYWYRQAAGRGLQLLFYSVGIGQISSEVPQNLSASRPQDRQFILSSKKLLLSDSGFYLCAWGDYGYTFGSGTRLTVV.